The 19 T cell receptor beta chains given below trace back to one sample, sequenced in a study of shared clonotypes between healthy human individuals. Sequencing used immunoSEQ multiplex PCR; TCRdb keeps in-frame clones, though not all of them. The table lists about 1.1 million clones, 60% to 80% of them singletons. The sample comprised memory CD4+ T cells from PBMCs. Subset meaning: CD45RA-negative fraction. These receptors were taken from a man aged 18 to 30 in good health. Some clones in this sample may be carry-over from other donors' samples.

This clone appeared a single time. The chain has TRBV7-2 and TRBJ2-7, with unresolved D. Trimming stripped 0 bases from V and 2 bases from J, with 8 bases between. Germline loops: CDR1 SGHTA, CDR2 FQGNSA. This CDR3 is built from 14 residues. Here the CDR3 DNA reads TGTGCCAGCAGCTTAGCAGGTAGCACCTACGAGCAGTACTTC. It encodes CASSLAGSTYEQYF.

The table lists this clone with a count of one. The CDR3 is CAWSGTHGQPQHF. The CDR3 nucleotides are TGTGCCTGGAGTGGCACTCACGGACAGCCCCAGCATTTT. The rearrangement links TRBV30 to TRBJ1-5; D uncertain. The CDR3 sequence is 13 residues long. Looked up from germline, CDR1 is GTSNPN and CDR2 is SVGIG (reference sequence). The V end lost 1 base, the J end lost 7 bases, and 11 bases lay between the germline ends.

This clone came up a few times. This rearrangement joins TRBV4-1 to TRBJ1-5; no reliable D call. Trimming cost V 3 bases and J 7 bases, with 16 bases left between them. Germline values: CDR1 MGHRA, CDR2 YSYEKL. The CDR3 is 15 residues long. CDR3 protein: CASSHPGPGQQPQHF. The CDR3 coding sequence is TGCGCCAGCAGCCATCCCGGACCGGGTCAACAGCCCCAGCATTTT.

This rearrangement joins TRBV7-8 to TRBJ2-2, with D tentatively TRBD1 (5 bases). The germline CDR1 and CDR2 sequences are SGHVS and FQNEAQ. Trimming took 5 bases from V and 2 from J, leaving 18 bases between them. There are 17 residues in the CDR3. The CDR3 region is CASSPRRVNRNTGELFF. CDR3 coding DNA: TGTGCCAGCAGCCCCCGCAGGGTTAATCGTAACACCGGGGAGCTGTTTTTT.

As to this clone: Other nucleotide sequences from this sample produce the same CDR3. V and J are TRBV2 and TRBJ2-5, with 8 nucleotides matching TRBD1. The V and J ends lost 3 bases and 2 bases, in that order; junction bases with no gene match: 5. The CDR3 is 15 amino acids. Germline CDR1 SNHLY, CDR2 FYNNEI. CDR3 residues: CASSDRGQAQETQYF. The CDR3 DNA sequence: TGTGCCAGCAGTGATCGGGGACAGGCTCAAGAGACCCAGTACTTC.

A note on this clone: Other DNA sequences in the same sample also yield this CDR3. J is TRBJ1-3 and V is TRBV30; D unclear. V lost 2 bases and J lost 3, with 2 bases in between. The CDR3 spans 11 residues. Germline V gene data show CDR1 as GTSNPN and CDR2 as SVGIG (reference sequence). The CDR3 protein is CAWSLGNTIYF. For the CDR3, the DNA is TGTGCCTGGAGTCTTGGAAACACCATATATTTT.

The chain has TRBV19 and TRBJ1-1, with 7 bases identical to TRBD1. There are 14 residues in the CDR3. Trimming removed 7 bases from V and 3 bases from J; junction bases left unmatched: 8. Germline V CDR1 and CDR2: LNHDA, SQIVND (reference sequence). The CDR3 reads CASTTDRLYTEAFF. DNA for the CDR3: TGTGCCAGTACAACGGACAGGTTGTACACTGAAGCTTTCTTT.

Comments on this clone: One end of the junction is discordant with germline, which a read error may explain. The rearrangement uses TRBV7-3 and TRBJ2-3, with 12 bases fitting TRBD2. Germline V gene lookup returns CDR1 SGHTA and CDR2 FQGTGA. This CDR3 has 16 amino acids. The chain's CDR3 is CASSVTSGGSTDTQYF. As DNA, the CDR3 is TGTGCCAGCAGCGTAACTAGCGGGGGGAGCACAGATACGCAGTATTTT.

This chain uses TRBV28 with TRBJ1-5, with D perhaps TRBD1 (5 bases). The V end was cut by 6 bases, the J end by 0 bases, with 15 bases between. CDR3 length: 16 residues. CDR1 is MDHEN and CDR2 is SYDVKM in the germline V gene. The CDR3 here is CASSPHGTVSNQPQHF. In DNA form, the CDR3 reads TGTGCCAGCAGCCCACACGGGACGGTTAGCAATCAGCCCCAGCATTTT.

The chain employs TRBV5-8 and TRBJ2-7; TRBD1 agrees at 7 bases. Germline CDR1 SGHTS, CDR2 YDEGEE. Trimming cost V 0 bases and J 2 bases; bases outside gene matches: 8. The CDR3 is made up of 16 amino acids. This CDR3 reads CASSLGADRLPYEQYF. In nucleotides, the CDR3 is TGTGCCAGCAGCTTGGGGGCGGACAGGTTGCCCTACGAGCAGTACTTC.

The genes are TRBV19 and TRBJ1-5, with 8 positions matching TRBD1. Germline-derived CDR1 and CDR2 are LNHDA and SQIVND (reference sequence). Unmatched junction bases numbered 5, after V lost 6 bases and J lost 4 bases. The CDR3 extends over 14 amino acids. The CDR3 DNA follows: TGTGCCAGTAGATCGGACAGGGATAATCAGCCCCAGCATTTT. Encoded protein: CASRSDRDNQPQHF.

This clone was counted a single time. CDR3 in DNA: TGTGCCAGCAGCTTGTTGGGTTTCGGTTACGCTTTCTTT. Amino acid sequence: CASSLLGFGYAFF. This rearrangement joins TRBV5-8 to TRBJ1-1; D not certain. CDR1 is SGHTS and CDR2 is YDEGEE in the germline V gene. CDR3 length: 13 amino acids. Trimming removed 1 base at V and 11 bases at J, with 15 bases between. The whole variable domain, remainder taken from reference TRBV5-8 and TRBJ1-1, is EAGVTQSPTHLIKTRGQQATLRCSPISGHTSVYWYQQALGLGLQFLLWYDEGEERNRGNFPPRFSGRQFPNYSSELNVNALELEDSALYLCASSLLGFGYAFFGQGTRLTVV.

The chain employs TRBV21-1 and TRBJ2-2; the D call of TRBD1 is as the table states it, not checked on the DNA. TRBV21-1 is annotated as a pseudogene. CDR3 size: 14 residues. CDR3 sequence: CASSNRRARGELFF. The CDR3 DNA reads TGTGCCAGCAGCAATCGCAGGGCGCGCGGGGAGCTGTTTTTT.

The rearrangement links TRBV7-6 to TRBJ1-4; weak D call: TRBD1 (5 bases). Germline V gene data show CDR1 as SGHVS and CDR2 as FNYEAQ. The CDR3 is 16 amino acids. V lost 2 bases and J lost 3, with 13 bases in between. This CDR3 is CASSLRSGGANEKLFF. DNA of the CDR3: TGTGCCAGCAGCTTACGGTCCGGGGGGGCTAATGAAAAACTGTTTTTT. The full variable domain, completed using reference TRBV7-6 and TRBJ1-4, is GAGVSQSPRYKVTKRGQDVALRCDPISGHVSLYWYRQALGQGPEFLTYFNYEAQQDKSGLPNDRFSAERPEGSISTLTIQRTEQRDSAMYRCASSLRSGGANEKLFFGSGTQLSVL.

The chain has TRBV9 and TRBJ1-1, with 7 bases that match TRBD1. The germline V gene has CDR1 SGDLS and CDR2 YYNGEE. The CDR3 runs to 14 residues. V shed 3 bases, J shed 13 bases, and the junction held 15 bases outside the gene matches. The CDR3 DNA reads TGTGCCAGCAGCGCCAAACCAAGACAGGGACCAATTTTCTTT. It specifies CASSAKPRQGPIFF.

The sample holds a few counts of this clone. The V and J genes are TRBV5-6 and TRBJ2-1; no definite D call. Germline-derived CDR1 and CDR2 are SGHDT and YYEEEE. This CDR3 region has 13 residues. Trimming cost V 0 bases and J 10 bases, with 11 bases left between them. For the CDR3, the DNA is TGTGCCAGCAGCTTGGCCGAATTATTCGAGCAGTTCTTC. Its translation is CASSLAELFEQFF.

V gene TRBV28 combines with J gene TRBJ2-7; D ambiguous. Between the trimmed V and J ends, which lost 8 bases and 0 bases, there was a span of 8 bases. Looked up from germline, CDR1 is MDHEN and CDR2 is SYDVKM. This CDR3 contains 12 residues. This chain's CDR3 is CASGWSSYEQYF. CDR3 DNA: TGTGCCAGCGGCTGGTCCTCCTACGAGCAGTACTTC.

This chain uses TRBV6-1 with TRBJ1-1; the D is unclear. This CDR3 is 14 amino acids long. The germline V gene encodes CDR1 MNHNS and CDR2 SASEGT. Between the trimmed V and J ends, which lost 1 base and 8 bases, there was a span of 14 bases. The chain's CDR3 is CASSEDYWVAEAFF. CDR3 coding DNA: TGTGCCAGCAGTGAAGATTATTGGGTGGCGGAAGCTTTCTTT.

In its sample, this clone was seen a few times. This chain connects TRBV18 to TRBJ1-4; D gene ambiguous. Trimming pared 0 bases from V and 1 base from J, leaving 6 bases between. Germline V lookup: CDR1 KGHSH, CDR2 LQKENI. The CDR3 is made up of 15 amino acids. Written as DNA, the CDR3 is TGTGCCAGCTCACCACCGGAGGGAACTAATGAAAAACTGTTTTTT. Protein product: CASSPPEGTNEKLFF.